This T cell receptor beta chain was found in a study of blood T cells in healthy people across ages. Using a J-beta primer mix together with a sample-barcoded 5' primer, a second PCR was run for about 6 to 11 cycles. Unique molecular identifiers of 12 random nucleotides labeled each cDNA. TCRdb re-analysed the 5' RACE reads in MiXCR, keeping a single row per CDR3 protein. Found here are more than 500,000 distinct CDR3 sequences, 27% of them singletons; the top ten hold approximately 17%. The CDR3 totals 15 residues. Germline V lookup: CDR1 DFQATT, CDR2 SNEGSKA (reference sequence). V trimming: 3 bases; J trimming: 3 bases; junction bases outside the gene matches: 8.

V gene TRBV20-1 combines with J gene TRBJ2-3; the match to TRBD2 covers 8 bases. Material: blood. This clonotype was sampled from a woman aged 70-85 years in good health. CDR3 DNA: TGCAGTGCTAGCTGGCCGGGGGGGCTAACAGATACGCAGTATTTT. Encoded protein: CSASWPGGLTDTQYF.